These 32 T cell receptor beta chains were all obtained from the same sample, sequenced in a study of tumor and adjacent non-tumor tissue in lung cancer. The library came from three nested PCR rounds adapted from ARM-PCR protocols. TCRdb independently ran MiXCR on the multiplex PCR reads; one entry per CDR3 protein. The sample has roughly 90,000 distinct CDR3 sequences; about 77% are singletons. RNA was extracted from bulk tissue without any cell sorting. Distant lung tissue was collected more than 3 cm away from the tumor edge. Sequenced material: distant non-tumor lung tissue. Receptor source: a woman aged 50 to 60 with non-small cell lung cancer.

As for this clonotype: The junction differs from germline at one of its ends, possibly a read error. The rearrangement joins TRBV6-1 to TRBJ1-4, with unresolved D. Germline lookup yields CDR1 MNHNS and CDR2 SASEGT. The length of the CDR3 is 14 residues. Here the CDR3 DNA reads TGTGCCAGCAGAGACCCCGCAACCAATGGAAAACTGTTTTTT. It encodes CASRDPATNGKLFF.

A remark on this clonotype: A much bigger clone sits one base away, suggesting this may be a read error. J is TRBJ1-4 and V is TRBV12-3 or TRBV12-4, with TRBD1 as a possible D gene (5 bases). The germline V and J ends were trimmed by 3 bases and 11 bases, with 13 bases remaining between them. The CDR3 spans 13 residues. The CDR3 region is CASSFDSGGKLFF. The CDR3 region has the DNA TGTGCCAGCAGTTTTGACAGCGGGGGGAAACTGTTTTTT.

The chain has TRBV6-2 or TRBV6-3 and TRBJ2-1; D is unclear. Germline V gives CDR1 MNHEY, CDR2 SVGEGT. This CDR3 is 13 amino acids long. The chain's CDR3 is CTNTEGLADEQFF. DNA for the CDR3: TGTACCAACACCGAAGGGTTGGCAGATGAGCAGTTCTTC.

Note on this clonotype: One end of the junction varies from germline; a read error may be responsible. CDR3 in amino acids: CASSFWSPNEKLFF. CDR3 nucleotides: TGTGCCAGTAGTTTTTGGAGCCCAAATGAAAAACTGTTTTTT. The chain has TRBV12-3 or TRBV12-4 and TRBJ1-4; D remains ambiguous. This CDR3 region has 14 residues.

Of note for this clonotype: Germline and junction disagree at one end, which may indicate a read error. Here the CDR3 DNA reads TGTGCCAGCCGCCAGGGACATGGCGCCACCTACGAGCAATACTTC. Protein: CASRQGHGATYEQYF. This chain uses TRBV12-3 or TRBV12-4 with TRBJ2-7; weak D call: TRBD1 (6 bases). This CDR3 comprises 15 residues.

This clonotype was seen repeatedly, ten times or more. This sequence joins TRBV19 and TRBJ1-1; D gene uncertain. Germline loops: CDR1 LNHDA, CDR2 SQIVND (reference sequence). The V and J ends lost 4 bases and 4 bases respectively, with 13 bases between them. The CDR3 is 14 amino acids. The CDR3 sequence: CASSTSVGFTEAFF. The CDR3 DNA reads TGTGCCAGTAGTACCTCTGTCGGGTTCACTGAAGCTTTCTTT. Using reference TRBV19 and TRBJ1-1 for the parts outside the CDR3, the full variable domain is DGGITQSPKYLFRKEGQNVTLSCEQNLNHDAMYWYRQDPGQGLRLIYYSQIVNDFQKGDIAEGYSVSREKKESFPLTVTSAQKNPTAFYLCASSTSVGFTEAFFGQGTRLTVV.

About this clonotype: A junction end diverges from the germline sequence, so it may reflect a read error. This rearrangement joins TRBV4-2 to TRBJ1-2; D is unresolved. Germline V gene data show CDR1 as LGHNA and CDR2 as YNFKEQ. This CDR3 region has 18 residues. The CDR3: CASSQETVRGDVNYGYTF. CDR3 sequence (DNA): TGTGCCAGCAGCCAAGAAACAGTCAGAGGTGATGTGAACTATGGCTATACTTTC.

As regards this clonotype: A junction boundary mismatches the germline segment, possibly from a read error. The CDR3 spells CSVLSSRPDRQYF. CDR3 nucleotides: TGCAGCGTTCTGAGCAGCCGCCCAGATAGGCAGTATTTT. The J gene is TRBJ2-3, the V gene TRBV29-1, with no clear D. There are 13 residues in the CDR3. Germline CDR1 is SQVTM and CDR2 is ANQGSEA.

With respect to this clonotype: Just one base apart from a much larger clone, this may be a read error. V and J are TRBV19 and TRBJ1-5; D might be TRBD1 (6 bases). Germline V gene lookup returns CDR1 LNHDA and CDR2 SQIVND (reference sequence). This CDR3 region has 12 residues. CDR3 nucleotide sequence: TGTGCCAGTATGGGGGGCAATCAGCCCCGGCATTTT. Translated, it gives CASMGGNQPRHF.

As for this clonotype: One junction end disagrees with the germline gene, perhaps due to a read error. The chain recombines TRBV14 with TRBJ2-3; possibly TRBD2 for D (7 bases). This CDR3 has 17 residues. Germline-derived CDR1 and CDR2 are SGHDN and FVKESK. The CDR3 DNA reads TGTGCCAGCAACCAACAGGGAGGCGGGAGACGAACAGATACGCAGTATTTT. Translation gives CASNQQGGGRRTDTQYF.

J is TRBJ2-1 and V is TRBV6-2 or TRBV6-3; D remains ambiguous. The V and J ends lost 0 bases and 7 bases respectively, with 7 bases between them. Germline V gene lookup returns CDR1 MNHEY and CDR2 SVGEGT. This CDR3 is 13 amino acids long. This chain's CDR3 is CASSYSTRNEQFF. The CDR3 coding sequence is TGTGCCAGCAGTTACTCGACACGGAATGAGCAGTTCTTC.

CDR3 nucleotide sequence: TGTGCCAGCAGCTTCTTAGCGGGGAACACCGGGGAGCTGTTTTTT. Translating it yields CASSFLAGNTGELFF. This chain links TRBV5-4 with TRBJ2-2; 7 bases align to TRBD2. The V and J ends lost 2 bases and 1 base, in that order; junction bases with no gene match: 2. The V gene's germline CDR1 is SGHNT and CDR2 YYREEE (reference sequence). The CDR3 length is 15 residues.

This clonotype is medium-sized (0.01 to 0.1%) by share. The chain links TRBV6-5 to TRBJ1-5; 7 positions agree with TRBD1. The CDR3 has 15 amino acids. V lost 0 bases to trimming and J lost 7 bases; unmatched junction nucleotides: 6. Germline V lookup: CDR1 MNHEY, CDR2 SVGAGI. The CDR3 coding sequence is TGTGCCAGCAGTTACTCAGACAGGGAAGGCCAGCCCCAGCATTTT. Its translation: CASSYSDREGQPQHF.

A word on this clonotype: Since the CDR3 does not end with the conserved phenylalanine or tryptophan, this likely comes from a read error. The DNA is left out, because the CDR3 cannot be placed on it with certainty; the CDR3 is given as TCRdb lists it. The rearrangement joins TRBV11-2 to TRBJ2-7; the listed D gene, TRBD1, was not tested against the DNA. Germline CDR1 is SGHAT and CDR2 is FQNNGV. The CDR3 length equals 14 residues, ends included. CDR3 residues: CASSLARDSYEQYL.

The V gene is TRBV20-1, the J gene TRBJ1-6, with unresolved D. The V gene's germline CDR1 is DFQATT and CDR2 SNEGSKA (reference sequence). The CDR3 consists of 14 residues. V was pared by 3 bases and J by 17 bases, with 23 bases between. The CDR3 loop reads CSASGIGLNSTIHF. The CDR3 DNA is TGCAGTGCTAGCGGGATTGGCCTTAATTCAACCATCCACTTT.

The sample holds one count of this clonotype. At one end, the junction sequence differs from germline, possibly due to a read error. V usage is TRBV29-1 and J usage is TRBJ2-1, with no clear D. CDR3 length: 15 residues. Germline V gives CDR1 SQVTM, CDR2 ANQGSEA. CDR3 sequence reads: CSVELFRSSYIEHFF. As DNA, the CDR3 is TGCAGCGTTGAACTGTTCCGGAGCTCCTACATTGAGCACTTCTTC.

A word on this clonotype: One end of the junction fails to match germline, which may point to a read error. The chain joins TRBV7-8 to TRBJ2-3; D is ambiguous. This CDR3 region has 15 residues. The V gene's germline CDR1 is SGHVS and CDR2 FQNEAQ. CDR3 loop: CTSSFDTGPTDTQYF. The CDR3 coding sequence is TGTACCAGCAGCTTTGACACGGGCCCCACGGATACTCAGTATTTT.

Regarding this clonotype: One end of the junction does not line up with germline, which may come from a read error. The chain is built from TRBV29-1 and TRBJ2-7; 11 bases are a match to TRBD1. The CDR3 extends over 13 amino acids. From germline, CDR1 is SQVTM and CDR2 ANQGSEA. CDR3 in amino acids: CSARDRGNYEQYF. The CDR3 DNA sequence: TGTAGCGCCCGGGACAGGGGGAACTACGAGCAGTACTTC.

This clonotype was seen at least ten times. The V call is TRBV28, the J call TRBJ2-2, with D possibly being TRBD2 (6 bases). The length of the CDR3 is 14 residues. Germline CDR1 reads MDHEN; CDR2 reads SYDVKM. With 7 bases removed from V and 4 bases from J, the gap between germline ends came to 13 bases. CDR3 nucleotide sequence: TGTGCCAGCAAGACGGGAGTGGTCACCGGGGAGCTGTTTTTT. Residues: CASKTGVVTGELFF.

V usage is TRBV11-2 and J usage is TRBJ1-3; D is possibly TRBD1 (5 bases). The CDR3 is 15 amino acids. CDR1 and CDR2 (germline): SGHAT, FQNNGV. V shed 5 bases and J shed 1 base, with 12 bases lying between them. CDR3 amino acids: CASSTGMISGNTIYF. CDR3 coding DNA: TGTGCCAGCAGCACAGGCATGATTTCTGGAAACACCATATATTTT.

Note on this clonotype: The conserved phenylalanine or tryptophan is not found at the CDR3 terminus, so this likely reflects a read error. This chain uses TRBV6-6 with TRBJ2-7; 9 bases map to TRBD2. The CDR3 length is 14 residues. Germline CDR1 reads MNHNY; CDR2 reads SVGAGI (reference sequence). CDR3 residues: CASSYLAGEWEQYL. The CDR3 DNA follows: TGTGCCAGCAGCTACTTAGCGGGAGAGTGGGAGCAGTACTTA.

The rearrangement links TRBV6-6 to TRBJ2-2, with D possibly matching TRBD1 (6 bases). Deletions cut 7 bases from V and 1 base from J, with 22 bases between. The CDR3 has 18 amino acids. Germline V gene data show CDR1 as MNHNY and CDR2 as SVGAGI (reference sequence). CDR3 sequence reads: CASNNVRIGGVNTGELFF. As DNA, the CDR3 is TGTGCCAGCAATAACGTGCGGATAGGGGGTGTGAACACCGGGGAGCTGTTTTTT.

The chain employs TRBV6-1 and TRBJ2-3; perhaps TRBD2 as D (5 bases). V was trimmed by 10 bases and J by 6 bases, leaving 20 bases between them. Looked up from germline, CDR1 is MNHNS and CDR2 is SASEGT. CDR3 length: 14 residues. CDR3 in amino acids: CATRLGLATDTQYF. As DNA, the CDR3 is TGTGCCACCAGGCTCGGACTGGCAACGGATACGCAGTATTTT.

Comment on this clonotype: The CDR3 carries no conserved terminal phenylalanine or tryptophan, so it likely arises from a read error. The chain combines TRBV6-6 with TRBJ1-1; TRBD1 might be the D (5 bases). Deletions cut 5 bases from V and 4 bases from J, with 17 bases between. CDR3 length: 15 amino acids. Germline V gene sequence: CDR1 MNHNY, CDR2 SVGAGI (reference sequence). In DNA form, the CDR3 reads TGTGCCAGCAGTCTCCGGCAGGGATTGAGCACTGAAGCTTTCTCT. As protein: CASSLRQGLSTEAFS.

Remarks on this clonotype: Its ends do not fully match the called genes, so a read error is possible. V gene TRBV11-2 combines with J gene TRBJ2-3; TRBD2 might be the D (7 bases). Germline CDR1 SGHAT, CDR2 FQNNGV. This CDR3 has 15 residues. CDR3 sequence (DNA): TGTGCCAGCAGCGGGAGGGGGTACGACACAAATACGCAGTACTTT. It yields the protein CASSGRGYDTNTQYF. The full variable domain, with the rest looked up from reference TRBV11-2 and TRBJ2-3, is EAGVAQSPRYKIIEKRQSVAFWCNPISGHATLYWYQQILGQGPKLLIQFQNNGVVDDSQLPKDRFSAERLKGVDSTLKIQPAKLEDSAVYLCASSGRGYDTNTQYFGPGTRLTVL.

Of note for this clonotype: Compared with germline, one end of the junction differs, possibly owing to a read error. The chain employs TRBV10-3 and TRBJ2-7; a weak D match, TRBD1 (5 bases). CDR1 and CDR2 (germline): ENHRY, SYGVKD. CDR3 length: 14 residues. CDR3 amino acids: CAISEGAPIYKQYF. In DNA, the CDR3 is TGTGCCATCAGTGAAGGGGCTCCCATCTACAAGCAGTACTTC.

Notes on this clonotype: Germline and junction disagree at one end, which may indicate a read error. The rearrangement uses TRBV6-1 and TRBJ2-7; 8 positions agree with TRBD2. CDR1 and CDR2 from the germline V gene are MNHNS and SASEGT. This CDR3 has 13 amino acids. This CDR3 is CANGAGEVHEHYF. The CDR3 region has the DNA TGTGCCAACGGAGCGGGAGAGGTCCACGAGCACTACTTC.

The CDR3 reads CASRLQEPEQYF. CDR3 sequence (DNA): TGTGCCAGCAGGCTACAGGAACCCGAGCAGTACTTC. The chain couples TRBV12-3 or TRBV12-4 to TRBJ2-7; possibly TRBD1 for D (5 bases). Trimming stripped 6 bases from V and 6 bases from J, with 12 bases between. CDR3 size: 12 residues.

This clonotype was found a few times. One end of the junction is discordant with germline, which a read error may explain. V gene TRBV11-2 combines with J gene TRBJ2-3; D is perhaps TRBD2 (6 bases). The CDR3 has 15 amino acids. Looked up from germline, CDR1 is SGHAT and CDR2 is FQNNGV. The CDR3 region has the DNA TGTGTCAGCAGCTTAGGACCCCCGGGGGACCATACACAGTATTTT. Translation: CVSSLGPPGDHTQYF.

This clonotype was picked up many times. The chain uses TRBV5-4 and TRBJ2-5; 8 positions agree with TRBD1. Germline V gives CDR1 SGHNT, CDR2 YYREEE (reference sequence). This CDR3 is 16 amino acids long. Trimming at V came to 4 bases and at J to 4 bases, leaving 12 bases not matched to a gene. The CDR3 DNA reads as TGTGCCAGCAGCGCAAGACAGGGGAACAGTCGAGAGACCCAGTACTTC. Protein: CASSARQGNSRETQYF.

As regards this clonotype: At one boundary the junction diverges from the germline segment, which might be a read error. The chain employs TRBV6-1 and TRBJ2-1; the match to TRBD1 covers 8 bases. CDR3 size: 14 residues. Germline loops: CDR1 MNHNS, CDR2 SASEGT. DNA for the CDR3: TGTGCCAGCAGTGAAGCCAGGGGGCGCAATGAGCAGTCCTTC. Encoded protein: CASSEARGRNEQSF.

Worth noting for this clonotype: The CDR3 ends on some other residue instead of the conserved phenylalanine or tryptophan, so this is likely a read error. The DNA is left out, because the CDR3 cannot be placed on it with certainty; the CDR3 is given as TCRdb lists it. This rearrangement joins TRBV6-5 to TRBJ2-2; the D call TRBD2 from the table was never checked on the DNA. The CDR3 contains 16 residues when both ends are counted. CDR1 and CDR2 from the germline V gene are MNHEY and SVGAGI. CDR3 protein: CASSHGPLGNTGELLS.